The T cell receptor beta chain described here comes from a study of beta chain features in type 1 diabetes. Broader study findings: Type 1 diabetes patients showed a moderate but significant shortening of TCRB CDR3s in all four CD4+ subsets.

Concerning this clone: What it recognizes is unknown.

Expressed TCRB transcripts were sequenced, since all the RNA that had been isolated was reverse transcribed. Profiling relied on immunoSEQ multiplex PCR, and the TCRdb table lists in-frame clones only, not all of them. The sample holds 390,000 or so clones, over 11% seen once. The specimen sequenced was naive CD4+ T cells from blood. The receptor's source is a man in his thirties or forties in good health.

The CDR3 nucleotides read TGTGCCAGCAGCGTAGGGGCCAGCCAGGGCTACGAGCAGTACTTC. Amino acid sequence: CASSVGASQGYEQYF. The gene calls are TRBV9 and TRBJ2-7, with D possibly matching TRBD1 (5 bases). The germline CDR1 and CDR2 sequences are SGDLS and YYNGEE. Between the trimmed V and J ends, which lost 0 bases and 3 bases, there was a span of 13 bases. The CDR3 has 15 residues.